This T cell receptor (beta chain) was identified during a study of memory CD4+ T cells and cytomegalovirus serostatus. Regarding the study as a whole: The CMV-associated TCR signature appears largely within the CD4+ memory repertoire. Repertoires predicted CMV serostatus with median bootstrapped AUC of around 0.96.

Assay used: immunoSEQ multiplex PCR; TCRdb lists only in-frame clones, some missing. The table lists 40,000 to 45,000 clones, 76% of them singletons, with 1.5% to 2% in the top ten. The sort gate was single viable CD3+CD4+CD8-CD45RO+ cells for memory CD4+ T cells. Germline V lookup: CDR1 DFQATT, CDR2 SNEGSKA (reference sequence). Trimming pared 4 bases from V and 6 bases from J, leaving 9 bases between. CDR3 length equals 11 residues. Points on this clone: The antigen is undetermined.

The J gene is TRBJ1-1, the V gene TRBV20-1; D uncertain. The sequence was obtained from an adult in good health and CMV-seronegative. Sample: memory CD4+ T cells from blood. CDR3 coding DNA: TGCAGTGCTACCCCGCACCCTGAAGCTTTCTTT. It codes for CSATPHPEAFF.